This T cell receptor beta chain was obtained from a study of identical twins. Study-level findings and limits: Because invariant MAIT and iNKT cells could be present, zero-insertion analyses could be partly confounded.

In TCRdb, the 5' RACE reads were re-called with MiXCR into one record per CDR3 protein. The table includes approximately 620,000 distinct CDR3 sequences, 8.6% detected once. Germline V lookup: CDR1 SGHDT, CDR2 YYEEEE. Unmatched junction bases numbered 10, after V lost 0 bases and J lost 5 bases. The CDR3 contains 18 residues. This clonotype has only a few counts. What it binds is unknown. The data were also submitted as part of a second study, on yellow fever vaccine responses in identical twins.

The chain links TRBV5-6 to TRBJ2-3; 12 positions agree with TRBD2. Sequenced input: PBMCs. The sequence was collected from a woman aged 18-29 years in good health. The CDR3 DNA sequence: TGTGCCAGCAGCTTGGATTTGCTAGCGGGAGGGCCGGGAGATACGCAGTATTTT. Protein: CASSLDLLAGGPGDTQYF.